Listed below are T cell receptor beta chains from one sample, sequenced in a study of blood T cell repertoires in COVID-19. Method: immunoSEQ multiplex PCR; TCRdb's copy keeps in-frame clones and lacks some. This table holds roughly 250,000 clones, 75% to 85% found once. Sequenced input: peripheral blood. The receptors originated from a woman aged 60-75 years with active or convalescent COVID-19. The conserved cysteine and the conserved F or W are not part of the CDR3 here.

j_call v_call cdr3_aa
TRBJ2-5 TRBV15 ATSRRSGGETQY
TRBJ1-2 TRBV6-5 ASSLTGGVDGYT
TRBJ1-4 TRBV7-9 ASRELANEKLF
TRBJ1-1 TRBV5-1 ASSHRQGMLSTEAF
TRBJ2-1 TRBV9 ASSVGLAGGRNEQF
TRBJ2-5 TRBV18 ASSPRTEETQY
TRBJ1-5 TRBV3-1/TRBV3-2 ASSLNPGLKVH
TRBJ1-1 TRBV18 ASSPLGASPNTEAF
TRBJ1-3 TRBV12-5 ASGLASGNTIY
TRBJ1-1 TRBV9 ASSAQVWETEAF